What follows is one T cell receptor beta chain and its context. This specimen comes from a study of human T cells and chemical hapten exposure. Background on the study: Patch tests of 0.01% DPC on the upper back were read at 6 days.

Germline trimming cut 6 bases from V and 8 bases from J; bases unmatched to any gene: 12. Germline CDR1 is SQVTM and CDR2 is ANQGSEA. The length of the CDR3 is 13 residues. Using its own MiXCR run on the RACE reads, TCRdb lists one record per CDR3 protein. The data contain tens of thousands of distinct CDR3 sequences, 8% to 10% of them singletons. Noted time point: patch test 3, about 24 weeks after DPC sensitization. The treatment is: therapeutic diphenylcyclopropenone sensitization with weekly scalp DPC. The study extracted total RNA from unfractionated whole blood. The sample in question was whole blood, obtained in connection with sensitization to the hapten diphenylcyclopropenone (DPC). The V gene is TRBV29-1, the J gene TRBJ1-2; 7 positions match TRBD1. The TCR sequence derives from a man in his fifties with alopecia areata. Some clones in this sample may be carry-over from other donors' samples. The CDR3 bases are TGCAGCGTCCTCACAGGGGATGTGCAGGGCTACACCTTC. Protein product: CSVLTGDVQGYTF.